The present T cell receptor beta chain was sequenced within a study of T cell responses to AZD1222 COVID-19 vaccine. The CDR3 runs 16 residues. With regard to this clone: Its target is unknown.

Study observations and caveats: Per reports, nearly half of all spike-specific TCRs target regions that are unmutated in variants. Donors in the cohort were predominantly white British and more often female, and clonal diversity was possibly underestimated. Only six people who got AZD1222 tested seropositive at baseline.

Measured with immunoSEQ multiplex PCR; TCRdb has only the in-frame clones, and not every one. The top ten hold about 2.9% of the sample, which has about 99,000 clones, 85% to 90% seen once. The rearrangement joins TRBV21-1 to TRBJ1-6. TRBV21-1 is a pseudogene. Sample: peripheral blood, taken on day 0 of AZD1222 vaccination. The TCR was taken from an adult in good health. Here the CDR3 reads CASSKGEAGEESPLHF. The CDR3 DNA is TGTGCCAGCAGCAAAGGGGAGGCAGGAGAGGAATCACCCCTCCACTTT.